The 27 T cell receptor beta chains listed next were all sequenced from one sample in a study of Ad26.COV2.S vaccination and SARS-CoV-2 variants. Treatment described: roughly 20 received Ad26.COV2.S at low or high dose, single or two shots; a few received placebo; per-sample allocation not given. Day 63 after the first injection of vaccine or placebo was the sampling time. Profiled with immunoSEQ multiplex PCR; TCRdb holds only in-frame clones, not every one. This sample has 350,000 to 500,000 clones, with about 92% found just once. The sample consisted of peripheral blood, taken in a trial of Ad26.COV2.S vaccine versus placebo. The receptors originated from a person between 18 and 65 years old who received the Ad26.COV2.S COVID-19 vaccine or a placebo.

The CDR3 sequence is CASRTGDSYEQYF. CDR3 DNA: TGTGCCAGCAGGACAGGGGACTCCTACGAGCAGTACTTC. This chain uses TRBV25-1 with TRBJ2-7; 8 bases are a match to TRBD1. V trimming: 6 bases; J trimming: 0 bases; junction bases outside the gene matches: 1. CDR3 length: 13 residues. CDR1 is MGHDK, CDR2 SYGVNS, per germline.

Concerning this clone itself: The junction does not match germline at one end; this may be a read error. The V gene is TRBV7-2, the J gene TRBJ2-1; D possibly uses TRBD1 or TRBD2 (6 bases each). Germline V gene lookup returns CDR1 SGHTA and CDR2 FQGNSA. There are 19 residues in the CDR3. CDR3 loop: CASTLGGGGTTKVYNEQFF. The CDR3 DNA follows: TGTGCCAGCACCTTAGGGGGTGGAGGGACCACGAAAGTCTACAATGAGCAGTTCTTC.

The chain couples TRBV5-4 to TRBJ2-6; a weak D match, TRBD1 (5 bases). Germline-derived CDR1 and CDR2 are SGHNT and YYREEE (reference sequence). The ends were cut back, 6 bases at V and 2 bases at J, with 15 bases in the middle. This CDR3 has 16 residues. CDR3 in amino acids: CASTPVLGPGANVLTF. The CDR3 nucleotides are TGTGCCAGCACCCCTGTGCTGGGGCCTGGGGCCAACGTCCTGACTTTC.

The V and J genes are TRBV9 and TRBJ2-7; 9 nucleotides align to TRBD2. The CDR3 runs to 16 residues. Germline CDR1 SGDLS, CDR2 YYNGEE. The V gene end was trimmed by 0 bases and the J gene end by 5 bases; junction bases not matched to a gene: 9. CDR3 DNA sequence: TGTGCCAGCAGCGTAGGAGGTAGCGGGAGTACCCACGAGCAGTACTTC. Amino acids: CASSVGGSGSTHEQYF.

The genes are TRBV11-2 and TRBJ2-7, with 7 bases matching TRBD1. CDR3 length equals 14 residues. Trimming took 3 bases from V and 0 from J; bases not matched to a gene: 2. CDR1 and CDR2 (germline): SGHAT, FQNNGV. DNA for the CDR3: TGTGCCAGCAGCTTTTCAGGGGGCTCCTACGAGCAGTACTTC. This gives the protein CASSFSGGSYEQYF.

This sequence joins TRBV7-9 and TRBJ2-7; D may be TRBD1 or TRBD2 (5 bases each). In germline, CDR1 is SEHNR, CDR2 FQNEAQ (reference sequence). The CDR3 runs 17 residues. Trimming took 5 bases from V and 5 from J, leaving 25 bases between them. The CDR3 DNA reads TGTGCCAGCAGCGGACCCACGGGGCCGGCTAAGGACCACGAGCAGTACTTC. Translating it yields CASSGPTGPAKDHEQYF.

The V call is TRBV7-3, the J call TRBJ2-1; D not certain. Germline-derived CDR1 and CDR2 are SGHTA and FQGTGA. V lost 2 bases and J 7 bases, leaving 3 bases between the germline ends. This CDR3 contains 11 residues. The DNA for the CDR3 is TGTGCCAGCAGCTTAGGGAATGAGCAGTTCTTC. It encodes CASSLGNEQFF.

The V call is TRBV2, the J call TRBJ1-1; 9 bases agree with TRBD1. The CDR3 runs to 15 residues. Per germline, CDR1 SNHLY and CDR2 FYNNEI. J lost 0 bases, V lost 5 bases, and 4 bases had no gene match. The CDR3: CASSLGQGLNTEAFF. For the CDR3, the DNA is TGTGCCAGCAGTTTGGGACAGGGACTGAACACTGAAGCTTTCTTT.

The V gene is TRBV19, the J gene TRBJ1-5; no firm D call. Trimming removed 3 bases from V and 3 bases from J, with 9 bases in between. There are 14 residues in the CDR3. From germline, CDR1 is LNHDA and CDR2 SQIVND (reference sequence). In DNA, the CDR3 is TGTGCCAGTAGTATGAACGCACCCAATCAGCCCCAGCATTTT. Protein product: CASSMNAPNQPQHF.

This clone was seen a single time. The chain uses TRBV7-8 and TRBJ1-5; a possible D gene is TRBD1 (6 bases). V gave up 1 base and J gave up 7 bases, with 14 bases separating them. Germline assignment: CDR1 SGHVS and CDR2 FQNEAQ. This CDR3 has 15 residues. The CDR3 reads CASSLDLGAGQPQHF. CDR3 coding DNA: TGTGCCAGCAGCTTAGACCTGGGGGCAGGGCAGCCCCAGCATTTT.

The V and J genes are TRBV6-2 or TRBV6-3 and TRBJ1-5; 7 nucleotides line up with TRBD1. The trim removed 2 bases at V and 5 bases at J, leaving 6 bases unmatched. The germline gives CDR1 MNHEY, CDR2 SVGEGT. The CDR3 covers 15 residues. The CDR3 nucleotides are TGTGCCAGCAGTTACAGGGGAGACAGGGATCAGCCCCAGCATTTT. The encoded protein is CASSYRGDRDQPQHF.

This clone was seen only once. V and J are TRBV5-6 and TRBJ2-7, with D perhaps matching TRBD1 (5 bases). The CDR3 has 14 amino acids. Germline values: CDR1 SGHDT, CDR2 YYEEEE. Deletions cut 4 bases from V and 7 bases from J, with 18 bases between. The CDR3 loop reads CASSPGQGRSEQYF. The CDR3 DNA sequence: TGTGCCAGCAGCCCGGGCCAGGGAAGAAGTGAGCAGTACTTC.

The chain employs TRBV4-2 and TRBJ2-5, with D possibly matching TRBD1 (6 bases). This CDR3 comprises 16 residues. Looked up from germline, CDR1 is LGHNA and CDR2 is YNFKEQ. V was trimmed by 0 bases and J by 2 bases, leaving 13 bases between them. The DNA for the CDR3 is TGTGCCAGCAGCCAAGACCAGGGGTTTGGGCAAGAGACCCAGTACTTC. Translating gives CASSQDQGFGQETQYF.

This clone was seen just once. This rearrangement joins TRBV10-3 to TRBJ2-1; the D is unclear. Trimming took off 0 bases at V and 8 bases at J, with 8 bases between the two ends. From germline, CDR1 is ENHRY and CDR2 SYGVKD. CDR3 length: 13 residues. The CDR3 is CAISESSGDEQFF. The CDR3 bases are TGTGCCATCAGTGAGTCAAGTGGCGATGAGCAGTTCTTC.

The rearrangement uses TRBV7-2 and TRBJ2-3; D assignment may be TRBD1 or TRBD2 (5 bases each). Germline values: CDR1 SGHTA, CDR2 FQGNSA. This CDR3 spans 11 amino acids. V gave up 4 bases and J gave up 6 bases, with 5 bases separating them. CDR3 coding DNA: TGTGCCAGCAGCTGGGGGGATACGCAGTATTTT. Residues: CASSWGDTQYF.

This chain links TRBV5-1 with TRBJ2-1; 9 bases align to TRBD2. The V segment lost 4 bases and the J segment 8 bases; nucleotides outside the gene matches: 16. The CDR3 has 17 amino acids. Per the germline V gene, CDR1 is SGHRS and CDR2 is YFSETQ. CDR3: CASSQPGLATTTDEQFF. CDR3 in DNA: TGCGCCAGCAGCCAGCCGGGACTAGCAACAACAACAGATGAGCAGTTCTTC.

V usage is TRBV15 and J usage is TRBJ2-7; 10 positions agree with TRBD2. V trimming: 0 bases; J trimming: 0 bases; junction bases outside the gene matches: 8. Germline V lookup: CDR1 LNHNV, CDR2 YYDKDF (reference sequence). This CDR3 region has 18 residues. CDR3 bases: TGTGCCACCAGCAGAGATCCGGCGAGCGGGGGGGCCTCCTACGAGCAGTACTTC. Translated: CATSRDPASGGASYEQYF. Drawing the rest from reference TRBV15 and TRBJ2-7, the complete variable domain is DAMVIQNPRYQVTQFGKPVTLSCSQTLNHNVMYWYQQKSSQAPKLLFHYYDKDFNNEADTPDNFQSRRPNTSFCFLDIRSPGLGDTAMYLCATSRDPASGGASYEQYFGPGTRLTVT.

The chain joins TRBV9 to TRBJ1-5; 10 bases line up with TRBD1. The CDR3 runs to 15 residues. Looked up from germline, CDR1 is SGDLS and CDR2 is YYNGEE. J was trimmed by 5 bases and V by 4 bases; bases with no gene match: 6. CDR3 residues: CASSQTGGPHQPQHF. CDR3 bases: TGTGCCAGCAGCCAGACAGGGGGCCCGCATCAGCCCCAGCATTTT.

The rearrangement uses TRBV28 and TRBJ2-7; D may be TRBD1 (6 bases). Germline V lookup: CDR1 MDHEN, CDR2 SYDVKM. V lost 6 bases and J lost 3, with 15 bases in between. CDR3 size: 14 residues. This CDR3 reads CASRSTGIIYEQYF. The CDR3 nucleotides read TGTGCCAGCAGATCCACAGGGATCATCTACGAGCAGTACTTC. Together with reference TRBV28 and TRBJ2-7, the CDR3 gives the full variable domain: DVKVTQSSRYLVKRTGEKVFLECVQDMDHENMFWYRQDPGLGLRLIYFSYDVKMKEKGDIPEGYSVSREKKERFSLILESASTNQTSMYLCASRSTGIIYEQYFGPGTRLTVT.

The sample holds one count of this clone. CDR3 amino acids: CASSQDQTPYQAFF. In DNA, the CDR3 is TGCGCCAGCAGCCAAGATCAGACACCTTACCAAGCTTTCTTT. J is TRBJ1-1 and V is TRBV4-3; D not resolved. CDR3 length equals 14 residues. V was shortened by 0 bases and J by 9 bases, with 14 bases between the two germline ends. CDR1 is LGHNA, CDR2 YSLEER, per germline.

The rearrangement links TRBV2 to TRBJ1-6; 7 nucleotides match TRBD1. The germline V gene has CDR1 SNHLY and CDR2 FYNNEI. The CDR3 runs to 14 residues. The trim removed 4 bases at V and 7 bases at J, leaving 4 bases unmatched. In DNA, the CDR3 is TGTGCCAGCAGTGGGGACAGCTTGAATTCACCCCTCCACTTT. Residues: CASSGDSLNSPLHF.

V and J are TRBV28 and TRBJ2-1, with TRBD2 identical over 8 bases. The V and J ends lost 5 bases and 13 bases, in that order; junction bases with no gene match: 1. This CDR3 spans 10 amino acids. Germline-derived CDR1 and CDR2 are MDHEN and SYDVKM. In nucleotides, the CDR3 is TGTGCCAGCAGTGGGACTAGTCAGTTCTTC. Its translation: CASSGTSQFF.

The chain combines TRBV5-1 with TRBJ2-7, with 8 nucleotides matching TRBD2. Germline CDR1 is SGHRS and CDR2 is YFSETQ. The CDR3 is 14 residues long. After removal of 4 bases from V and 3 bases from J, the junction contained 6 bases not matched to a gene. CDR3 region: CASSPRGGRYEQYF. CDR3 sequence (DNA): TGCGCCAGCAGCCCCCGGGGGGGCCGCTACGAGCAGTACTTC.

This chain joins TRBV3-1 (or the pseudogene TRBV3-2) and TRBJ1-1; D is unresolved. This CDR3 spans 14 amino acids. The V and J ends lost 1 base and 1 base respectively, with 7 bases between them. CDR1 is LGHDT and CDR2 is YNNKEL in the germline V gene (reference sequence). CDR3 loop: CASSQVAKNTEAFF. In DNA form, the CDR3 reads TGTGCCAGCAGCCAAGTAGCGAAGAACACTGAAGCTTTCTTT.

The chain carries TRBV9 and TRBJ2-2, with no clear D. Deletions cut 0 bases from V and 1 base from J, with 13 bases between. The germline gives CDR1 SGDLS, CDR2 YYNGEE. CDR3 length equals 17 residues. The CDR3 loop is CASSVASGGLNTGELFF. The CDR3 coding sequence is TGTGCCAGCAGCGTAGCGAGTGGCGGTCTGAACACCGGGGAGCTGTTTTTT.

The V and J genes are TRBV3-1 (or the pseudogene TRBV3-2) and TRBJ1-4; D possibly corresponds to TRBD1 (6 bases). Between the trimmed V and J ends, which lost 2 bases and 1 base, there was a span of 11 bases. Per germline, CDR1 LGHDT and CDR2 YNNKEL (reference sequence). The CDR3 is made up of 16 amino acids. The CDR3 DNA is TGTGCCAGCAGCCAAAGGAAGGGGGAAACTAATGAAAAACTGTTTTTT. Protein sequence: CASSQRKGETNEKLFF.

The DNA for the CDR3 is TGTGCCAGCAGCGCTGTGTCCCCAGCAGGTAGCTATGGCTACACCTTC. It codes for CASSAVSPAGSYGYTF. The chain has TRBV7-8 and TRBJ1-2, with D unclear. V lost 5 bases, J lost 4 bases, and 20 bases lay in between. This CDR3 has 16 residues. Germline assignment: CDR1 SGHVS and CDR2 FQNEAQ.